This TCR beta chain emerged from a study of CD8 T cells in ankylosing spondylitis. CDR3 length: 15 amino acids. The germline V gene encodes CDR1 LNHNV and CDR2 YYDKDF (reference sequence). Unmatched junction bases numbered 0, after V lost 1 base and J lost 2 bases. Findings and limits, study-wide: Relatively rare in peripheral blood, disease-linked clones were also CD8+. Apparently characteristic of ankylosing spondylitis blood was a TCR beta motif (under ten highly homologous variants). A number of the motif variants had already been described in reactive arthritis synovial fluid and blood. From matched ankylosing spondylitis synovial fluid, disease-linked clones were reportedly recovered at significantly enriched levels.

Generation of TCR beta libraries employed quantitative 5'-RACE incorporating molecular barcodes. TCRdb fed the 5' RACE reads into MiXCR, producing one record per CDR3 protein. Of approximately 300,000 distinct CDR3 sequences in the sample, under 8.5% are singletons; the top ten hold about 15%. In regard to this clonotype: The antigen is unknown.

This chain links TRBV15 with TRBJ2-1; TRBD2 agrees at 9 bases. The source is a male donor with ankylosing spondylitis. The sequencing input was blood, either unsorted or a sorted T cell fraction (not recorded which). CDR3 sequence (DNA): TGTGCCACCAGCAGAGGACTAGCGGCCTACAATGAGCAGTTCTTC. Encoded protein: CATSRGLAAYNEQFF.